Reported below is one T cell receptor beta chain. The source of the sample is a study of blood T cell repertoires in COVID-19. Study information: The samples span acute and convalescent COVID-19 from the United States, Italy and Spain. PBMCs, B-cell-depleted T cells, or T cells provided the cDNA or gDNA that made up the material.

In the original processing: Amplification of reference gene primers was used by the study to estimate nucleated cell counts. Sequencing used immunoSEQ multiplex PCR; TCRdb keeps in-frame clones, though not all of them. D and trimming were read from the DNA, whereas the V and J calls and clone size are those reported in that table. The sample has some 300,000 clones, roughly 88% seen once. Germline loops: CDR1 SEHNR, CDR2 FQNEAQ (reference sequence). Trimming cost V 2 bases and J 5 bases; bases outside gene matches: 7. This CDR3 is built from 16 residues. Sequenced sample: peripheral blood. The source is a woman under 40 who had recovered from COVID-19. The V gene is TRBV7-9, the J gene TRBJ2-3, with 10 positions matching TRBD2. The chain's CDR3 is CASSLILAGVQDTQYF. The CDR3 nucleotides are TGTGCCAGCAGCTTAATCCTAGCGGGGGTTCAAGATACGCAGTATTTT.